The rows below give T cell receptor beta chains drawn from one sample of a study of blood T cell repertoires in COVID-19. Clones were read by immunoSEQ multiplex PCR, and TCRdb kept only the in-frame ones, dropping some. Here the sample spans roughly 300,000 clones, roughly 85% being singletons. The sample consisted of PBMCs or T cells enriched from blood (not recorded which). These receptors were collected from a woman aged 50 to 60 who had recovered from COVID-19. Both conserved end residues are part of each CDR3. The order of the fields is V gene, CDR3 length, clone size, J gene, D gene, CDR3 protein, CDR3 DNA. D genes are given only for firm matches. Rows may omit the clone size; those that give it use once, few, many or a size class.

TRBV19	15	NA	TRBJ2-1	NA	CASSIDPSEYNEQFF	TGTGCCAGTAGTATAGACCCTAGCGAGTACAATGAGCAGTTCTTC
TRBV5-1	14	NA	TRBJ2-5	TRBD1	CASSVGQVPETQYF	TGCGCCAGCAGCGTGGGACAGGTCCCAGAGACCCAGTACTTC
TRBV27	12	NA	TRBJ2-1	TRBD2	CASSYRGVEQFF	TGTGCCAGCAGTTACCGGGGGGTTGAGCAGTTCTTC
TRBV9	14	NA	TRBJ1-1	TRBD1	CASSAGQPRPEAFF	TGTGCCAGCAGCGCGGGACAGCCTCGGCCTGAAGCTTTCTTT
TRBV5-1	17	NA	TRBJ2-2	TRBD2	CASSLVVGLAGAGELFF	TGCGCCAGCAGCTTGGTTGTAGGACTAGCGGGAGCGGGGGAGCTGTTTTTT
TRBV24-1	14	NA	TRBJ2-1	TRBD2	CATSDTSGDNEQFF	TGTGCCACCAGTGATACTAGCGGGGACAATGAGCAGTTCTTC
TRBV18	13	NA	TRBJ1-1	TRBD1	CASSQMDRAEAFF	TGTGCCAGCTCACAAATGGACAGGGCTGAAGCTTTCTTT
TRBV7-2	13	NA	TRBJ1-5	NA	CASSLVDTEPQHF	TGTGCCAGCAGCTTAGTGGACACGGAGCCCCAGCATTTT
TRBV5-8	14	few	TRBJ1-1	NA	CASTLKVTATEAFF	TGTGCCAGCACCCTGAAAGTGACTGCCACTGAAGCTTTCTTT
TRBV25-1	15	NA	TRBJ2-7	TRBD1	CASSEFDRGLYEQYF	TGTGCCAGCAGTGAATTTGACAGGGGGCTCTACGAGCAGTACTTC
TRBV28	12	NA	TRBJ1-1	NA	CASSLIITEAFF	TGTGCCAGCAGCCTAATTATCACTGAAGCTTTCTTT
TRBV19	14	NA	TRBJ1-3	NA	CASLGRYTGNTIYF	TGTGCCAGCTTGGGGCGGTACACTGGAAACACCATATATTTT
TRBV7-2	13	NA	TRBJ2-5	NA	CASSFVHGETQYF	TGTGCCAGCAGCTTCGTTCACGGGGAGACCCAGTACTTC
TRBV19	13	few	TRBJ1-2	TRBD1	CASSSGQGYGYTF	TGTGCCAGTAGTTCGGGACAGGGGTATGGCTACACCTTC
TRBV28	14	NA	TRBJ2-7	NA	CAAGNRVSSYEQYF	TGTGCCGCTGGAAACAGGGTGAGCTCCTACGAGCAGTACTTC
TRBV9	18	NA	TRBJ2-1	TRBD2	CASSLTGTSGGAGNEQFF	TGTGCCAGCAGCCTCACCGGGACTAGCGGGGGGGCGGGTAATGAGCAGTTCTTC
TRBV29-1	12	few	TRBJ1-4	NA	CSVQGRNEKLFF	TGCAGCGTACAGGGCAGAAATGAAAAACTGTTTTTT
TRBV5-4	14	NA	TRBJ1-2	TRBD1	CASRAGTGLSGYTF	TGTGCCAGCAGGGCCGGGACAGGATTAAGTGGCTACACCTTC
TRBV6-5	13	NA	TRBJ2-7	TRBD2	CASSYGGSYEQYF	TGTGCCAGCAGTTACGGCGGGAGCTACGAGCAGTACTTC
TRBV7-9	13	NA	TRBJ1-1	NA	CASSYTGNTEAFF	TGTGCCAGCAGCTACACAGGGAACACTGAAGCTTTCTTT
TRBV2	15	NA	TRBJ2-3	TRBD1	CASSVRDRDTDTQYF	TGTGCCAGCAGTGTTCGGGACAGGGATACAGATACGCAGTATTTT
TRBV30	14	many	TRBJ1-3	TRBD1	CAWETGGSGNTIYF	TGTGCCTGGGAGACAGGGGGCTCTGGAAACACCATATATTTT
TRBV19	11	many	TRBJ2-3	NA	CASRFGDTQYF	TGTGCCAGTAGATTCGGGGATACGCAGTATTTT
TRBV6-5	15	NA	TRBJ1-5	NA	CASSRTAFGDQPQHF	TGTGCCAGCAGTCGGACAGCCTTCGGGGATCAGCCCCAGCATTTT
TRBV15	15	NA	TRBJ1-2	NA	CATSVGMTTDYGYTF	TGTGCCACCAGCGTAGGTATGACAACGGACTATGGCTACACCTTC
TRBV7-2	16	NA	TRBJ1-4	TRBD1	CASSFTGGTTNEKLFF	TGTGCCAGCAGCTTCACAGGGGGCACAACTAATGAAAAACTGTTTTTT
TRBV5-1	14	NA	TRBJ1-4	NA	CASAGDSTNEKLFF	TGCGCCAGCGCCGGGGACTCAACTAATGAAAAACTGTTTTTT
TRBV4-1	19	NA	TRBJ1-1	TRBD1	CASSQEYGLQGTGNTEAFF	TGCGCCAGCAGCCAAGAGTACGGGTTACAAGGGACAGGGAACACTGAAGCTTTCTTT
TRBV10-1	14	NA	TRBJ1-1	NA	CASSVKGENTEAFF	TGCGCCAGCAGTGTTAAAGGGGAGAACACTGAAGCTTTCTTT
TRBV5-6	15	NA	TRBJ2-2	TRBD1	CASSAGQGRTGELFF	TGTGCCAGCAGCGCAGGACAGGGGAGGACCGGGGAGCTGTTTTTT
TRBV7-9	14	NA	TRBJ2-5	NA	CASTPIVAGETQYF	TGTGCCAGCACCCCCATTGTAGCCGGGGAGACCCAGTACTTC